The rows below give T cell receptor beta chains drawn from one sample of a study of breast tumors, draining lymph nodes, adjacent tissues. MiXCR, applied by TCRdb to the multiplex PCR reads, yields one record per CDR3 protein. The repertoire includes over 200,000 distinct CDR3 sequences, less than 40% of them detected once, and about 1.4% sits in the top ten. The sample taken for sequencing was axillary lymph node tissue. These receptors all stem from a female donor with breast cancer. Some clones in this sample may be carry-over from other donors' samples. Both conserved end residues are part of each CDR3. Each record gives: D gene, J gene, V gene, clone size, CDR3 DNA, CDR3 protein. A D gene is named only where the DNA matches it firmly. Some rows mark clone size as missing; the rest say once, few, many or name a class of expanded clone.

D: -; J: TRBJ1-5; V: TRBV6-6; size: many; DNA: TGTGCCAGCAGTTACTCCGGGGCTCAGCCCCAGCATTTT; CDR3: CASSYSGAQPQHF
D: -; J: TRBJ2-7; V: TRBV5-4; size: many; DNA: TGTGCCAGCAGCCTAAACCCGGGCCCCGGCGGGTACGAGCAGTACTTC; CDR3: CASSLNPGPGGYEQYF
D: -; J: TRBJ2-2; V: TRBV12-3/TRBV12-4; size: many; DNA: TGTGCCAGCAGTTTAGGAGTAGGGGCCACCGGGGAGCTGTTTTTT; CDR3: CASSLGVGATGELFF
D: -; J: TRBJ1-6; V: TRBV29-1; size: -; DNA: TGCAGCGCCGGGGACTCACCCCTCCACTTT; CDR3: CSAGDSPLHF
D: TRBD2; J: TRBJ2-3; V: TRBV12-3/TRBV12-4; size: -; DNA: TGTGCCAGCAGTACGACTAGCGGGAGGGGACCAGATACGCAGTATTTT; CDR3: CASSTTSGRGPDTQYF
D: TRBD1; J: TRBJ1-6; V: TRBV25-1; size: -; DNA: TGTGCCAGCGCGGGACAGGGGGCTTATTCACCCCTCCACTTT; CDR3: CASAGQGAYSPLHF
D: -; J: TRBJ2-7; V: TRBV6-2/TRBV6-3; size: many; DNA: TGTGCCAGCAGTCGTGGTCGACAGAGCTACGAGCAGTACTTC; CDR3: CASSRGRQSYEQYF
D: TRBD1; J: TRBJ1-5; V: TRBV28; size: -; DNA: TGTGCCAGCAGTTTATTGGGGCTCTGGGACAGGGGAAGGCAGCCCCAGCATTTT; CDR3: CASSLLGLWDRGRQPQHF
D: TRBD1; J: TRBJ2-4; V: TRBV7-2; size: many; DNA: TGTGCCAGCAGCAAAGAAGGACAGGAGAGAAACATTCAGTACTTC; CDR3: CASSKEGQERNIQYF
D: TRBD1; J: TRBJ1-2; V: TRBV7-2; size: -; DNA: TGTGCCAGCAGCTTCCCCCGTTTGGGACAGGGTCTCGGCTACACCTTC; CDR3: CASSFPRLGQGLGYTF
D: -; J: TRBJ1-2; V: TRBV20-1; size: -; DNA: TGCAGTGCTAGAACCGTGGGCAGATTAGGCTACACCTTC; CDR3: CSARTVGRLGYTF
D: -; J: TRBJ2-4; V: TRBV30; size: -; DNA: TGTGCCTGGAGTGATTTGGCGGCCAAAAACATTCAGTACTTC; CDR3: CAWSDLAAKNIQYF
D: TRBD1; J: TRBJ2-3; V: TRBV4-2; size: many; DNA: TGTGCCAGCAGCCAAGATCTTGCAGGGGGTAGTGAAGATACGCAGTATTTT; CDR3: CASSQDLAGGSEDTQYF
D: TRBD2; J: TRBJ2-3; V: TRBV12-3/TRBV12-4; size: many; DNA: TGTGCCAGCAGCCCAGGGAGCGGGAGGGCCGATACGCAGTATTTT; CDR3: CASSPGSGRADTQYF
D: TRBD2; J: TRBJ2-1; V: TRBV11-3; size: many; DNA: TGTGCCAGCAGCCGAGGAGGCGGGAGGGAGGATGAGCAGTTCTTC; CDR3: CASSRGGGREDEQFF
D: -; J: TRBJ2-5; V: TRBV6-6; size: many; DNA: TGTGCCAGCAGTCACTCGACACAGACCTTCCGAGAGACCCAGTACTTC; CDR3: CASSHSTQTFRETQYF
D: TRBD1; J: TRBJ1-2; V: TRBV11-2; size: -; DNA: TGTGCCAGCAGCTCCCCCGGACAGGGGGATGGCTACACCTTC; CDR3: CASSSPGQGDGYTF
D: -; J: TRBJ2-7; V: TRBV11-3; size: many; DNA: TGTGCCAGCAGCATGGGGCTCGAGCAGTACTTC; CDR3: CASSMGLEQYF
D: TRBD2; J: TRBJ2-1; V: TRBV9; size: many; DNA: TGTGCCAGCAGCGTCGAACCGGGACTAGCGGGAGGGTGGCAGTTCTTC; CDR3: CASSVEPGLAGGWQFF
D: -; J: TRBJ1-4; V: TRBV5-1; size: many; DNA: TGCGCCAGCAGCTGGGGAAGGGGAACTAATGAAAAACTGTTTTTT; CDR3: CASSWGRGTNEKLFF
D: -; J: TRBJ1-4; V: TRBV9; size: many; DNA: TGTGCCAGCAGCCCCAACTCCGGGACATCTACTGAAAAACTGTTTTTT; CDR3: CASSPNSGTSTEKLFF
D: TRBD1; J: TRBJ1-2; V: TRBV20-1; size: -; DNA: TGCAGTGCTAGGCCGGGACAGGGGTCTGGCTACACCTTC; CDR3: CSARPGQGSGYTF
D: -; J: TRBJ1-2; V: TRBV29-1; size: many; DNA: TGCAGCGTTGAAGGTGAAAGAGGCTACACCTTC; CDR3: CSVEGERGYTF
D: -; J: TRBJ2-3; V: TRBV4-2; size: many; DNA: TGTGCCAGCAGCCAAGGGACGGCCACAGATACGCAGTATTTT; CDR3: CASSQGTATDTQYF
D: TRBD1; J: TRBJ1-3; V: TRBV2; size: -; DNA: TGTGCCAGCTCGCAATTCCGGGACAGCGAGCCTGGAAACACCATATATTTT; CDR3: CASSQFRDSEPGNTIYF
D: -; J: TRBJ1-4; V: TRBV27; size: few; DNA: TGTGCCAGCAGGGGGGCTGGAGGAAATGAAAAACTGTTTTTT; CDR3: CASRGAGGNEKLFF
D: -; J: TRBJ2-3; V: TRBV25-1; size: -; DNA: TGTGCCAGCAGCGTTGAAGATGGAGGTCGGGTACAGGCAACAGATACGCAGTATTTT; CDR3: CASSVEDGGRVQATDTQYF
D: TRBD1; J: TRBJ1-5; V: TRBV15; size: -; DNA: TGTGCCAAAATCGAAAGACAGGGACTTAATCAGCCCCAGCATTTT; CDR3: CAKIERQGLNQPQHF
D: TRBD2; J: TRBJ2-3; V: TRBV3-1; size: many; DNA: TGTGCCAGCAGCCAAGATTGGACTAGCGGGAGAACAGATACGCAGTATTTT; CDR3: CASSQDWTSGRTDTQYF
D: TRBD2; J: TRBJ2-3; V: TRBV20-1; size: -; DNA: TGCAGTGCTAGAGAACTGAGCGGGATGAGGGACACAGATACGCAGTATTTT; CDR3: CSARELSGMRDTDTQYF
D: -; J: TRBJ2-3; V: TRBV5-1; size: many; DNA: TGCGCCAGCAGCTTGGCGGGTTCAGATACGCAGTATTTT; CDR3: CASSLAGSDTQYF
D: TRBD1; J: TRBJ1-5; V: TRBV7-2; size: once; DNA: TGTGCCAGCAGCTTAGAGGCCAGGGGGCAGAGCATTCAGCCCCAGCATTTT; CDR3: CASSLEARGQSIQPQHF
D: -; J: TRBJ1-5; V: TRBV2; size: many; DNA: TGTGCCAGCAGTGAAGCGACCAGGGGTTTGGGCAATCAGCCCCAGCATTTT; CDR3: CASSEATRGLGNQPQHF
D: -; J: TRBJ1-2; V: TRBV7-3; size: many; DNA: TGTGCCAGCAGCTTAACGGCAGGGGATGGCTACACCTTC; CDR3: CASSLTAGDGYTF
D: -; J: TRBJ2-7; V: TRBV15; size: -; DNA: TGTGCCACCAGCAGAGGACCCGGGACAATGACCTACGAGCAGTACTTC; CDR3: CATSRGPGTMTYEQYF
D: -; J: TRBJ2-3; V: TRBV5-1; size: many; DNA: TGCGCCAGCAGCTTGGCCGAGGGGTATTTTACAGATACGCAGTATTTT; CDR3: CASSLAEGYFTDTQYF
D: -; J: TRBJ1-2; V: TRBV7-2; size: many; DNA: TGTGCCAGCAGCTTAACAAATGTCCGGTATGGCTACACCTTC; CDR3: CASSLTNVRYGYTF
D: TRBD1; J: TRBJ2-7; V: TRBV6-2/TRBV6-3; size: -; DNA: TGTGCCAGCAGTAAAACCCCCCCGGGACAGGGAAACTACGAGCAGTACTTC; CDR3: CASSKTPPGQGNYEQYF
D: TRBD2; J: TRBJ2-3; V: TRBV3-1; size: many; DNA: TGTGCCAGCCTCGGCGGGAGCGAGCCAGATACGCAGTATTTT; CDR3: CASLGGSEPDTQYF
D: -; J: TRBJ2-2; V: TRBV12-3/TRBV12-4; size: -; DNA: TGTGCCAGCAGCCCGGTTGTAATGGACACCGGGGAGCTGTTTTTT; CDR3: CASSPVVMDTGELFF
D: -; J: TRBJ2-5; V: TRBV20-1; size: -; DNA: TGCAGTGCTAGCCCTCAGCCCCAGTACTTC; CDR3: CSASPQPQYF
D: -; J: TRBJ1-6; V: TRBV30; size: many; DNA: TGTGCCTGGAGTCCTCGGGGGCGGCTAGGATCACCCCTCCACTTT; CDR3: CAWSPRGRLGSPLHF
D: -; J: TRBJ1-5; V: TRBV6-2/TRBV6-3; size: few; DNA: TGTGCCAGCAGTCACCTCAGTAGCAATCAGCCCCAGCATTTT; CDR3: CASSHLSSNQPQHF
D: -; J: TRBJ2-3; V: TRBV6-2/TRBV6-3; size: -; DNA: TGTGCCAGCAGTTTACGTGGAAGGGGGAGGTGGAGCACAGATACGCAGTATTTT; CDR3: CASSLRGRGRWSTDTQYF
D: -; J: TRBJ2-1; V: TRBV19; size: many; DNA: TGTGCCAGTACCCTTAACCCTGGCGGGGAGACTCCTTACCCCTACAATGAGCAGTTCTTC; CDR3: CASTLNPGGETPYPYNEQFF
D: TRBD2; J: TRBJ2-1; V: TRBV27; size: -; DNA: TGTGCCAGCAGTCCTCCCCTCGGGAGGACCAATGAGCAGTTCTTC; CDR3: CASSPPLGRTNEQFF
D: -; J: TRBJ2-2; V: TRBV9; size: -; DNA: TGTGCCAGCAGCCGTAGAGGGGAGCTGTTTTTT; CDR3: CASSRRGELFF
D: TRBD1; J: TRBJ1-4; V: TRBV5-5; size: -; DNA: TGTGCCAGCAGCTTGATGGACAGGGGGAGAGAAAAACTGTTTTTT; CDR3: CASSLMDRGREKLFF
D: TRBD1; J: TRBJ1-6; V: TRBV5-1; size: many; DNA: TGCGCCAGCAGCTTAAATGGACAGGGGGATCATTCACCCCTCCACTTT; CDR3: CASSLNGQGDHSPLHF
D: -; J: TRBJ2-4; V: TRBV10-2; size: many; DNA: TGCGCCAGCAGTGACTCCGGGTTGACCAAAAACATTCAGTACTTC; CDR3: CASSDSGLTKNIQYF
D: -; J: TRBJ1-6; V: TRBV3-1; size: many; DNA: TGTGCCAGCAGCCAAGGACACTCCTATAATTCACCCCTCCACTTT; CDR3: CASSQGHSYNSPLHF
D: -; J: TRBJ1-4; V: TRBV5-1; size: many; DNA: TGCGCCAGCAGCTTGGATTCAACTAATGAAAAACTGTTTTTT; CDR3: CASSLDSTNEKLFF